A selection of T cell receptor beta chains follows, all from one sample in a study of sequential checkpoint blockade in melanoma. Repertoires were generated with immunoSEQ multiplex PCR, while TCRdb's copy carries only in-frame clones and drops some. The sample contains under 20,000 clones, about two thirds of which appear only once. Sample: CD8+ T cells sorted from blood (inferred from file names), taken from a patient given nivolumab and ipilimumab in sequence. The origin of the receptors is a human donor with melanoma. Each CDR3 is given with its conserved first and last residue. The D gene is left open where the match is weak. A row's size may be missing; if present it is once, few, many or a size class.

j_call: TRBJ2-4; d_call: TRBD1; v_call: TRBV7-8; clone_size: -; cdr3_aa: CASSSRDRYGDKNIQYF; cdr3_nt: TGTGCCAGCAGCTCTAGGGACAGATATGGAGACAAAAACATTCAGTACTTC
j_call: TRBJ2-1; d_call: -; v_call: TRBV5-6; clone_size: -; cdr3_aa: CASSTGAERFTNEQFF; cdr3_nt: TGTGCCAGCAGTACTGGAGCGGAGAGGTTTACGAATGAGCAGTTCTTC
j_call: TRBJ2-6; d_call: TRBD1; v_call: TRBV5-4; clone_size: -; cdr3_aa: CASSPGQGLTGANVLTF; cdr3_nt: TGTGCCAGCAGCCCGGGACAGGGACTCACCGGGGCCAACGTCCTGACTTTC
j_call: TRBJ1-3; d_call: -; v_call: TRBV28; clone_size: -; cdr3_aa: CASSLFLPGRSGNTIYF; cdr3_nt: TGTGCCAGCAGTTTATTTCTCCCAGGGCGCTCTGGAAACACCATATATTTT
j_call: TRBJ2-7; d_call: -; v_call: TRBV7-2; clone_size: -; cdr3_aa: CASSAADSPYEQYF; cdr3_nt: TGTGCCAGCAGCGCCGCCGACAGTCCCTACGAGCAGTACTTC
j_call: TRBJ2-5; d_call: -; v_call: TRBV7-9; clone_size: -; cdr3_aa: CASSPLGAPGKTQYF; cdr3_nt: TGTGCCAGCAGCCCCCTGGGGGCCCCAGGGAAGACCCAGTACTTC
j_call: TRBJ2-7; d_call: TRBD2; v_call: TRBV5-8; clone_size: -; cdr3_aa: CASSPLAGNIYEQYF; cdr3_nt: TGTGCCAGCAGCCCACTAGCGGGAAATATCTACGAGCAGTACTTC
j_call: TRBJ1-2; d_call: TRBD1; v_call: TRBV6-5; clone_size: few; cdr3_aa: CAITGGANYGYTF; cdr3_nt: TGTGCCATCACAGGGGGCGCTAACTATGGCTACACCTTC
j_call: TRBJ1-1; d_call: -; v_call: TRBV11-2; clone_size: -; cdr3_aa: CASRGARTEAFF; cdr3_nt: TGTGCCAGCAGGGGGGCGAGGACTGAAGCTTTCTTT
j_call: TRBJ2-2; d_call: TRBD2; v_call: TRBV28; clone_size: -; cdr3_aa: CASSGPGLAATGELFF; cdr3_nt: TGTGCCAGCAGTGGGCCGGGACTAGCGGCTACCGGGGAGCTGTTTTTT
j_call: TRBJ2-7; d_call: -; v_call: TRBV28; clone_size: -; cdr3_aa: CASKGTPYEQYF; cdr3_nt: TGTGCCAGCAAAGGGACTCCCTACGAGCAGTACTTC
j_call: TRBJ1-2; d_call: -; v_call: TRBV28; clone_size: few; cdr3_aa: CASSYSRTAANYGYTF; cdr3_nt: TGTGCCAGCAGTTACTCCCGGACAGCTGCTAACTATGGCTACACCTTC
j_call: TRBJ2-1; d_call: TRBD2; v_call: TRBV15; clone_size: -; cdr3_aa: CATSSQAGDYNEQFF; cdr3_nt: TGTGCCACCAGCAGTCAAGCGGGAGATTACAATGAGCAGTTCTTC
j_call: TRBJ2-3; d_call: TRBD2; v_call: TRBV10-2; clone_size: -; cdr3_aa: CASTLTSGSGLSTDTQYF; cdr3_nt: TGCGCCAGCACCCTGACTAGCGGGAGTGGTCTTAGCACAGATACGCAGTATTTT
j_call: TRBJ1-6; d_call: -; v_call: TRBV28; clone_size: -; cdr3_aa: CASSLGSSYNSPLHF; cdr3_nt: TGTGCCAGCAGTTTAGGGAGCTCCTATAATTCACCCCTCCACTTT
j_call: TRBJ2-1; d_call: -; v_call: TRBV7-3; clone_size: -; cdr3_aa: CASSFEGGDEQFF; cdr3_nt: TGTGCCAGCAGCTTCGAGGGGGGGGATGAGCAGTTCTTC
j_call: TRBJ1-1; d_call: -; v_call: TRBV30; clone_size: -; cdr3_aa: CAWSANTLGGGENTEAFF; cdr3_nt: TGTGCCTGGAGTGCTAACACCCTAGGTGGAGGGGAGAACACTGAAGCTTTCTTT
j_call: TRBJ1-2; d_call: -; v_call: TRBV6-6; clone_size: once; cdr3_aa: CASSLDIIYGYTF; cdr3_nt: TGTGCCAGCAGTCTCGACATTATCTATGGCTACACCTTC
j_call: TRBJ1-2; d_call: -; v_call: TRBV7-9; clone_size: -; cdr3_aa: CASKPPGSYGYTF; cdr3_nt: TGTGCCAGCAAGCCGCCCGGGAGCTATGGCTACACCTTC
j_call: TRBJ2-1; d_call: TRBD1; v_call: TRBV6-1; clone_size: few; cdr3_aa: CASKVTGSYNEQFF; cdr3_nt: TGTGCCAGCAAGGTGACAGGGAGCTACAATGAGCAGTTCTTC
j_call: TRBJ2-7; d_call: TRBD2; v_call: TRBV4-1; clone_size: -; cdr3_aa: CASSFRTSGSSYEQYF; cdr3_nt: TGCGCCAGCAGTTTCCGGACTAGCGGGAGCTCCTACGAGCAGTACTTC
j_call: TRBJ2-1; d_call: TRBD1; v_call: TRBV27; clone_size: -; cdr3_aa: CASSSSGTGGLYEQFF; cdr3_nt: TGTGCCAGCAGTTCCTCCGGGACAGGGGGCTTATATGAGCAGTTCTTC
j_call: TRBJ2-7; d_call: TRBD1; v_call: TRBV6-5; clone_size: few; cdr3_aa: CASGGATGGDEQYF; cdr3_nt: TGTGCCAGCGGGGGGGCAACAGGGGGCGACGAGCAGTACTTC
j_call: TRBJ2-1; d_call: -; v_call: TRBV19; clone_size: few; cdr3_aa: CASSLGLYNEQFF; cdr3_nt: TGTGCCAGTAGTTTGGGACTTTACAATGAGCAGTTCTTC
j_call: TRBJ2-3; d_call: TRBD2; v_call: TRBV11-2; clone_size: few; cdr3_aa: CASSGLGGVRDTQYF; cdr3_nt: TGTGCCAGCAGCGGCCTGGGGGGGGTCCGGGATACGCAGTATTTT
j_call: TRBJ2-2; d_call: -; v_call: TRBV2; clone_size: -; cdr3_aa: CASSPNGGTGELFF; cdr3_nt: TGTGCCAGCAGTCCGAATGGCGGCACCGGGGAGCTGTTTTTT
j_call: TRBJ1-5; d_call: TRBD1; v_call: TRBV19; clone_size: few; cdr3_aa: CASMGTGLRNQPQHF; cdr3_nt: TGTGCCAGTATGGGGACAGGGCTTCGCAATCAGCCCCAGCATTTT
j_call: TRBJ2-3; d_call: TRBD2; v_call: TRBV9; clone_size: medium-sized; cdr3_aa: CASSVDGTSGGYDTQYF; cdr3_nt: TGTGCCAGCAGCGTAGATGGGACTAGCGGGGGATATGATACGCAGTATTTT
j_call: TRBJ2-7; d_call: -; v_call: TRBV6-4; clone_size: -; cdr3_aa: CASSESTGIIEQYF; cdr3_nt: TGCGCCAGCAGTGAGTCGACGGGGATTATCGAGCAGTACTTC
j_call: TRBJ2-1; d_call: TRBD2; v_call: TRBV28; clone_size: -; cdr3_aa: CASSFRASGSVYYNEQFF; cdr3_nt: TGTGCCAGCAGTTTTAGAGCTAGCGGGAGTGTTTATTACAATGAGCAGTTCTTC
j_call: TRBJ1-1; d_call: -; v_call: TRBV28; clone_size: -; cdr3_aa: CASSAPGFTPEAFF; cdr3_nt: TGTGCCAGCAGTGCCCCCGGGTTCACCCCTGAAGCTTTCTTT
j_call: TRBJ1-1; d_call: -; v_call: TRBV11-2; clone_size: -; cdr3_aa: CASSFSVWEAFF; cdr3_nt: TGTGCCAGCAGCTTCAGTGTGTGGGAAGCTTTCTTT
j_call: TRBJ2-3; d_call: TRBD2; v_call: TRBV29-1; clone_size: -; cdr3_aa: CSVYESGRIDTQYF; cdr3_nt: TGCAGCGTTTACGAGAGCGGGAGAATAGATACGCAGTATTTT
j_call: TRBJ2-5; d_call: TRBD2; v_call: TRBV19; clone_size: -; cdr3_aa: CASSILAGGPAGTQYF; cdr3_nt: TGTGCCAGTAGTATTCTAGCGGGGGGGCCCGCCGGGACCCAGTACTTC
j_call: TRBJ2-7; d_call: TRBD1; v_call: TRBV30; clone_size: -; cdr3_aa: CAWSVGTGDYEQYF; cdr3_nt: TGTGCCTGGAGTGTAGGGACAGGGGACTACGAGCAGTACTTC
j_call: TRBJ1-1; d_call: TRBD1; v_call: TRBV5-4; clone_size: -; cdr3_aa: CASSLEGADWNTEAFF; cdr3_nt: TGTGCCAGCAGCTTGGAGGGGGCGGATTGGAACACTGAAGCTTTCTTT
j_call: TRBJ2-7; d_call: TRBD1; v_call: TRBV29-1; clone_size: -; cdr3_aa: CSVEQGVGYEQYF; cdr3_nt: TGCAGCGTTGAACAGGGGGTCGGCTACGAGCAGTACTTC
j_call: TRBJ1-2; d_call: TRBD1; v_call: TRBV6-4; clone_size: -; cdr3_aa: CASSDSTGTGGYYGYTF; cdr3_nt: TGTGCCAGCAGTGACTCGACGGGGACAGGGGGCTATTATGGCTACACCTTC
j_call: TRBJ2-7; d_call: -; v_call: TRBV5-4; clone_size: -; cdr3_aa: CASSSTDVGSYEQYF; cdr3_nt: TGTGCCAGCAGCTCAACAGACGTTGGCTCCTACGAGCAGTACTTC
j_call: TRBJ1-4; d_call: TRBD1; v_call: TRBV27; clone_size: few; cdr3_aa: CASSPGQGGKLFF; cdr3_nt: TGTGCCAGCAGCCCGGGACAGGGGGGAAAACTGTTTTTT